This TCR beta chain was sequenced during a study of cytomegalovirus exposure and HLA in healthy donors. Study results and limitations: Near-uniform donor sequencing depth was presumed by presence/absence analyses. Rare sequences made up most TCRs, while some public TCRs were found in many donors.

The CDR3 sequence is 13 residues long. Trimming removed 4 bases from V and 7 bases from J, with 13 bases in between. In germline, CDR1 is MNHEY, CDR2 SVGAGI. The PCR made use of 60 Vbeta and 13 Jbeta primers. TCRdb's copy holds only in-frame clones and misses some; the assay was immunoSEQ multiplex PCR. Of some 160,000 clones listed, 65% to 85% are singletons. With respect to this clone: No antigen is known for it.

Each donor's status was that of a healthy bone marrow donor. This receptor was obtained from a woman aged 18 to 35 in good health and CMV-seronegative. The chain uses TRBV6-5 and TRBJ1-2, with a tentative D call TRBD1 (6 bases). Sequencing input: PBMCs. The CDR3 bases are TGTGCCAGCAGTTCGGCAGGGGTTGCTGGCTACACCTTC. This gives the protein CASSSAGVAGYTF.